This T cell receptor beta chain is from a study of blood T cell repertoires in COVID-19. Overall study: Sources were T cells, B-cell-depleted T cells, or PBMCs; the material itself was cDNA or gDNA.

Germline CDR1 is MNHEY and CDR2 is SMNVEV (reference sequence). The CDR3 length is 15 residues. V was pared by 5 bases and J by 3 bases, with 5 bases of the junction left unmatched. A single count supports this clone. Data came from immunoSEQ multiplex PCR; TCRdb stores just in-frame clones and leaves some out. This table has 290,000 or so clones, about nine tenths appearing once. The sequence derives from a man in his late teens or twenties with active or convalescent COVID-19. The V and J genes are TRBV27 and TRBJ2-1; the match to TRBD2 covers 9 bases. The sequencing sample was made of peripheral blood. The CDR3 region has the DNA TGTGCCAGCAGTAACCTAGCGGGAAACTACAATGAGCAGTTCTTC. Translated: CASSNLAGNYNEQFF.